A single sample is the source of the 11 T cell receptor beta chains below, sequenced in a study of blood T cell repertoires in COVID-19. Using immunoSEQ multiplex PCR, the repertoire was profiled, and TCRdb retains in-frame clones only, with some absent. The sample yields about 320,000 clones, approximately 84% seen once. The specimen was PBMCs or T cells enriched from blood (not recorded which). The receptor source for this set is a woman aged 18-30 years who had recovered from COVID-19.

The chain recombines TRBV2 with TRBJ1-2, with D perhaps matching TRBD1 (5 bases). Between the trimmed V and J ends, which lost 7 bases and 4 bases, there was a span of 10 bases. Germline V gene sequence: CDR1 SNHLY, CDR2 FYNNEI. The CDR3 sequence is 12 residues long. CDR3 coding DNA: TGTGCCAGCAATGGGGGAGGCTATGGCTACACCTTC. Translation: CASNGGGYGYTF.

This chain links TRBV7-2 with TRBJ1-5, with a possible D match to TRBD1 (5 bases). V lost 0 bases, J lost 3 bases, and 12 bases lay in between. CDR1 is SGHTA, CDR2 FQGNSA, per germline. The CDR3 covers 16 residues. CDR3 nucleotides: TGTGCCAGCAGCTTAGCCGGGCGGGGGAACAATCAGCCCCAGCATTTT. Encoded protein: CASSLAGRGNNQPQHF.

The CDR3, as DNA: TGTGCCAGTAGTAAGGGCGGACAGATCTCCGAGCAGTACTTC. Residues: CASSKGGQISEQYF. The chain has TRBV19 and TRBJ2-7; the D gene is possibly TRBD1 (6 bases). There are 14 residues in the CDR3. V lost 4 bases and J 6 bases, leaving 16 bases between the germline ends. Germline V gene sequence: CDR1 LNHDA, CDR2 SQIVND (reference sequence).

This clone was counted only a few times. The V call is TRBV5-1, the J call TRBJ1-1; 12 bases match TRBD1. Trimming removed 0 bases from V and 3 bases from J; junction bases left unmatched: 6. The CDR3 has 17 residues. The germline CDR1 and CDR2 sequences are SGHRS and YFSETQ. Written as DNA, the CDR3 is TGCGCCAGCAGCTTGGTCACGGGACAGGGGGCCGACACTGAAGCTTTCTTT. This gives the protein CASSLVTGQGADTEAFF.

The chain couples TRBV5-4 to TRBJ2-5, with D possibly TRBD2 on 5 matching bases. With 4 bases removed from V and 3 bases from J, the gap between germline ends came to 19 bases. Germline CDR1 and CDR2: SGHNT and YYREEE (reference sequence). The CDR3 covers 16 residues. The CDR3 DNA reads TGTGCCAGCAGCCCGCCGAAGTCCGGGGTTAAAGAGACCCAGTACTTC. This encodes CASSPPKSGVKETQYF.

Only one count was recorded for this clone. This chain links TRBV3-1 (or the pseudogene TRBV3-2) with TRBJ1-3; D call uncertain. Trimming removed 6 bases at V and 4 bases at J, with 13 bases between. The CDR3 is 14 residues long. The germline V gene has CDR1 LGHDT and CDR2 YNNKEL (reference sequence). CDR3 sequence: CASRGATGGNTIYF. The CDR3 nucleotides read TGTGCCAGCAGGGGAGCCACGGGAGGAAACACCATATATTTT.

The chain links TRBV5-1 to TRBJ2-1, with a weak D call TRBD2 (6 bases). The CDR3 totals 14 residues. Germline assignment: CDR1 SGHRS and CDR2 YFSETQ. V was pared by 6 bases and J by 4 bases, with 14 bases between. CDR3 region: CASTRDSAYNEQFF. CDR3 DNA sequence: TGCGCCAGCACCCGGGACTCAGCTTACAATGAGCAGTTCTTC.

J is TRBJ2-7 and V is TRBV3-1 (or the pseudogene TRBV3-2); maybe TRBD1 (6 bases). This CDR3 contains 13 residues. Germline-derived CDR1 and CDR2 are LGHDT and YNNKEL (reference sequence). Trimming cost V 3 bases and J 6 bases, with 12 bases left between them. The CDR3 bases are TGTGCCAGCAGCCAGGCCACAGGGCGCGAGCAGTACTTC. Protein: CASSQATGREQYF.

V is TRBV27 and J is TRBJ1-5; 8 nucleotides align to TRBD1. Germline CDR1 is MNHEY and CDR2 is SMNVEV (reference sequence). This CDR3 has 15 amino acids. With 8 bases clipped from V and 6 bases from J, the junction kept 12 bases outside the gene matches. The DNA for the CDR3 is TGTGCCAGCCGTATTGGGACAGGTCTCAGTCAGCCCCAGCATTTT. It specifies CASRIGTGLSQPQHF.

This clone was counted once. The chain has TRBV5-1 and TRBJ1-1, with TRBD1 as a possible D gene (6 bases). Trimming shortened V by 1 base and J by 3 bases, and 16 bases separated the two germline ends. Germline assignment: CDR1 SGHRS and CDR2 YFSETQ. This CDR3 has 16 residues. Written as DNA, the CDR3 is TGCGCCAGCAGCTTGTCTTTGGACAGACCACACACTGAAGCTTTCTTT. Translating it yields CASSLSLDRPHTEAFF.

This chain joins TRBV5-5 and TRBJ2-7; D remains unclear. Germline V CDR1 and CDR2: SGHKS, YYEKEE (reference sequence). The CDR3 has 17 amino acids. The ends were cut back, 3 bases at V and 0 bases at J, with 19 bases in the middle. The CDR3 reads CASSSPHGGGSSYEQYF. The CDR3 DNA reads TGTGCCAGCAGCTCCCCCCACGGTGGCGGAAGCTCCTACGAGCAGTACTTC. Full variable domain (missing parts from reference TRBV5-5 and TRBJ2-7): DAGVTQSPTHLIKTRGQQVTLRCSPISGHKSVSWYQQVLGQGPQFIFQYYEKEERGRGNFPDRFSARQFPNYSSELNVNALLLGDSALYLCASSSPHGGGSSYEQYFGPGTRLTVT.